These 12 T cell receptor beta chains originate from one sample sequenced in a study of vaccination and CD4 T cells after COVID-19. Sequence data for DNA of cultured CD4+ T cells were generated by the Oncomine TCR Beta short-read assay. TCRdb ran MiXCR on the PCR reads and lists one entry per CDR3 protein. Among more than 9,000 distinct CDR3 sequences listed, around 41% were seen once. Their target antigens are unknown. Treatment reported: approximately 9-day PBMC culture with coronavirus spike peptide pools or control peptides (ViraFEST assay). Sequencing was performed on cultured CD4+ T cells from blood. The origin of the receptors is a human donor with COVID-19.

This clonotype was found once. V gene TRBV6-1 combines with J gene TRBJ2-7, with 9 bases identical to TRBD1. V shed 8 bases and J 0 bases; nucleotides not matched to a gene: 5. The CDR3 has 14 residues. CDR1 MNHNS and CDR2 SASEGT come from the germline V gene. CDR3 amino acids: CASGGTGSSYEQYF. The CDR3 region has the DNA TGTGCCAGCGGGGGGACAGGGAGCTCCTACGAGCAGTACTTC.

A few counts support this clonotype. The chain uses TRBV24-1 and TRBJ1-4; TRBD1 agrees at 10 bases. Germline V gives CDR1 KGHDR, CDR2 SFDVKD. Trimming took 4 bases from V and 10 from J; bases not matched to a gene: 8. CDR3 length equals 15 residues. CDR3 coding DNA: TGTGCCACCAGTGACCCGGGACAGGGGAGGCGAAAACTGTTTTTT. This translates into CATSDPGQGRRKLFF.

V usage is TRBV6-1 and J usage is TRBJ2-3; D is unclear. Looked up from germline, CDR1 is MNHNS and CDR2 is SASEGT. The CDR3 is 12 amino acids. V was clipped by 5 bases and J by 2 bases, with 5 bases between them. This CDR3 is CASSPPTDTQYF. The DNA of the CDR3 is TGTGCCAGCAGTCCCCCCACAGATACGCAGTATTTT.

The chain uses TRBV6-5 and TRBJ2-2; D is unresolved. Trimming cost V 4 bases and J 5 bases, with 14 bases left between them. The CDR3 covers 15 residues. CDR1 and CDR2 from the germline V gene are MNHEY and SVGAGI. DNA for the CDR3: TGTGCCAGCAGTTCCCGGGCCCTGATGACCGGGGAGCTGTTTTTT. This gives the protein CASSSRALMTGELFF.

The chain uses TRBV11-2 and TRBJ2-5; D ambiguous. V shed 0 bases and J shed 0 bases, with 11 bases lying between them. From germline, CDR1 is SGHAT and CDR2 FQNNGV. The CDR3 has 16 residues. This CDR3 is CASSLDARGYQETQYF. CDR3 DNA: TGTGCCAGCAGCTTAGATGCCCGAGGCTACCAAGAGACCCAGTACTTC.

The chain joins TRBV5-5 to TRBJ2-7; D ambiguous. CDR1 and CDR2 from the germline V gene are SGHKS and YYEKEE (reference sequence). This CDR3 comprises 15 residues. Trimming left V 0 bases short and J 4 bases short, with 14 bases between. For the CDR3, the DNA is TGTGCCAGCAGCTTGGCATCTAGGGTCAGGTACGAGCAGTACTTC. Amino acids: CASSLASRVRYEQYF.

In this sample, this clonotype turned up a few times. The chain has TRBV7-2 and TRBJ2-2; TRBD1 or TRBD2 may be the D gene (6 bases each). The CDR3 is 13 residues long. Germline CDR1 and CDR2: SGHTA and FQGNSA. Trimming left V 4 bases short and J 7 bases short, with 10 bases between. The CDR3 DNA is TGTGCCAGCAGCTCACAGGGAGGCGGGGAGCTGTTTTTT. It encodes CASSSQGGGELFF.

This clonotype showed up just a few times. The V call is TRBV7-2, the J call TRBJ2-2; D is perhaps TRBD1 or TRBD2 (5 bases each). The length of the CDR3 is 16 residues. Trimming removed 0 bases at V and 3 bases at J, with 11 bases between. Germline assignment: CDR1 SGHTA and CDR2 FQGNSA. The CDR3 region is CASSLAIRGDTGELFF. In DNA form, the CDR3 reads TGTGCCAGCAGCTTAGCGATCCGAGGGGACACCGGGGAGCTGTTTTTT.

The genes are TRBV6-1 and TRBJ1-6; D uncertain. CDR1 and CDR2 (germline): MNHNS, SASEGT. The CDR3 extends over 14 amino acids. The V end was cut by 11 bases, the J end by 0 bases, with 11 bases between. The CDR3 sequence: CALQADSYNSPLHF. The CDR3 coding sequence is TGTGCCCTTCAGGCAGACTCCTATAATTCACCCCTCCACTTT.

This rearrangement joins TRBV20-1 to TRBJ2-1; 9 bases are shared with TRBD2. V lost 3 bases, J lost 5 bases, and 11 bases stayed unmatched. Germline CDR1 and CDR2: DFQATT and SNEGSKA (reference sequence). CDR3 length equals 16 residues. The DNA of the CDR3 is TGCAGTGCTAGGGAGATAGCGGGGGTGCAGAACAATGAGCAGTTCTTC. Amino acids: CSAREIAGVQNNEQFF.

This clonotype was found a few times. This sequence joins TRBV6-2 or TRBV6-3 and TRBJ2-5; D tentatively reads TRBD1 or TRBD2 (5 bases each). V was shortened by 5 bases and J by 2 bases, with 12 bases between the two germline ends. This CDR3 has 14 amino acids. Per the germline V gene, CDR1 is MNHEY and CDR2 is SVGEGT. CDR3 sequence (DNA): TGTGCCAGCAGTCGGGGACCTAAACAAGAGACCCAGTACTTC. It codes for CASSRGPKQETQYF.

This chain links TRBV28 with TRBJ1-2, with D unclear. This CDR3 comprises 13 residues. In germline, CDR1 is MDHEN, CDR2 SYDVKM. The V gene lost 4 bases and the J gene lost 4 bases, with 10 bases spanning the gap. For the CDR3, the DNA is TGTGCCAGCAGTTCCGGGATTAGCTATGGCTACACCTTC. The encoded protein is CASSSGISYGYTF.